The source of this TCR beta chain is a study of cytotoxic CD8 clonotypes in ibrutinib-treated CLL (dated by TCRdb to 2020 to 2022). Study-level background: In this cohort, approximately 15 patients were treatment-naive and ten to eleven were relapsed/refractory, while fewer than 18 had unmutated IGHV. Cryopreserved peripheral blood mononuclear cells were obtained prior to treatment, at the time of response, and at either disease progression or sustained remission. Every remission and progressive disease sample was obtained while ibrutinib was still being received by the patients. On average, each sample yielded around 230,000 productive templates and 94,082 productive rearrangements. Of the approximately 87 people in the trial, 25 to 30 had longitudinal samples available. Response samples were taken after a median of around 13 months on treatment, ranging from about 6 to 40 months. Partial responses were observed in 24 patients and complete responses in 2; after a median follow-up of around 64 months, remission was maintained in around 14 patients and progression was observed in approximately twelve. Summary of the overall study and its limitations: Clonality rose at ibrutinib response, remained stable during sustained remission, and dropped back toward baseline at progression. Baseline clonality exceeded that of age-matched healthy donors and correlated strongly with circulating CD8+ T-cell counts. Lymph node repertoires were not examined, and the timing of sampling was not matched between patients in sustained remission and those whose disease progressed. Public clonotypes were rare and either shrank or stayed stable during treatment, and the rise in clonality at ibrutinib response reflected expansion of private clonotypes.

With regard to this clone: Its specific antigen is unknown. No much larger clonotype is one base removed from it; base qualities were not supplied.

The time point label, read with the paper, signifies: 24 months on ibrutinib. Around 2 micrograms of genomic DNA were extracted from cryopreserved PBMCs for TCR beta library preparation. Longitudinal blood samples from CLL patients on ibrutinib monotherapy underwent high-throughput TCR beta sequencing. The patients took part in an open-label, single-center phase 2 trial of ibrutinib monotherapy. The germline V gene encodes CDR1 MRHNA and CDR2 SNTAGT. Compared with germline, V lacks 4 bases and J lacks 9 bases; bases without a gene match: 6. The CDR3 numbers 15 residues from cysteine through phenylalanine. Of the read, only the CDR3 DNA is kept; its 45 bases are in frame from base 1. Each clonotype received, on average, roughly 9.6x coverage in deep resolution sequencing performed on a MiSeq, where the target depth lay between 1 in 1 million and 1 in 200,000 T cells. TCR beta libraries were generated with the immunoSEQ hsTCRB Kit. The source study handled its data this way. Data were analyzed with ImmunoSEQ Data Assistant and ImmunoSEQ Analyzer, with V, D and J genes assigned per IMGT definitions. Clonality was computed as one minus normalized Shannon entropy of productive rearrangement frequencies, ranging from 0 to 1. Public clonotype analysis was restricted to overrepresented clonotypes comprising at least 0.05% of each patient's repertoire. Some 13 repertoires from age-matched healthy donors, obtained from immuneACCESS, served as clonality controls. What TCRdb holds here is the immuneACCESS table cut down to in-frame rearrangements. Part of the clones is not present; checked against another copy, under half of the missing clones reflect an unresolved V gene, and the others are unexplained. For V, J and clone size, that table is used; D and trimming come from the DNA. This sample is represented by about 76,000 clones; approximately 87% of them were singletons. The ten largest clones take up around 36% of the sample.

Material: PBMCs, obtained after 24 months of ibrutinib treatment. This receptor was taken from a human donor with chronic lymphocytic leukemia. Recombination connected TRBV6-4 to TRBJ2-1; TRBD2 matches 13 bases in the middle. CDR3 sequence: CASSALAGGPGEQFF. The base sequence is TGTGCCAGCAGTGCACTAGCGGGAGGGCCTGGTGAGCAGTTCTTC.